Below are 30 T cell receptor beta chains sequenced from a single sample in a study of OX40 agonist ivuxolimab in advanced cancers. Data came from immunoSEQ multiplex PCR; TCRdb stores just in-frame clones and leaves some out. The sample includes about 79,000 clones, around 94% of them seen just once. This material consisted of CD4+ or CD8+ T cells sorted from blood, taken in a trial of the OX40 agonist ivuxolimab. The receptors were sampled from an adult with an advanced solid tumor such as melanoma, head and neck, liver or kidney cancer.

CDR3 nucleotides: TGCGCCAGCAGCCAAGGTTGGCAGGGTAGTGGCAATGAGCAGTTCTTC. Translated: CASSQGWQGSGNEQFF. The rearrangement joins TRBV4-3 to TRBJ2-1, with a tentative D call TRBD1 (5 bases). With 1 base removed from V and 6 bases from J, the gap between germline ends came to 16 bases. This CDR3 is 16 amino acids long. From germline, CDR1 is LGHNA and CDR2 YSLEER.

The rearrangement uses TRBV28 and TRBJ2-7; 8 bases map to TRBD1. The CDR3 is 14 amino acids. V lost 3 bases to trimming and J lost 3 bases; unmatched junction nucleotides: 4. Germline V lookup: CDR1 MDHEN, CDR2 SYDVKM. The CDR3 is CASSFGQGHYEQYF. Written as DNA, the CDR3 is TGTGCCAGCAGTTTCGGACAGGGACACTACGAGCAGTACTTC.

This clone was seen more than once but under ten times. The J gene is TRBJ1-1, the V gene TRBV6-1, with a possible D match to TRBD1 (6 bases). This CDR3 region has 14 residues. Between the trimmed V and J ends, which lost 3 bases and 1 base, there was a span of 9 bases. The germline V gene has CDR1 MNHNS and CDR2 SASEGT. This chain's CDR3 is CASSDRGENTEAFF. The DNA of the CDR3 is TGTGCCAGCAGTGACAGGGGCGAGAACACTGAAGCTTTCTTT.

The chain recombines TRBV4-1 with TRBJ2-7; TRBD2 is a possible D gene (5 bases). Trimming pared 4 bases from V and 1 base from J, leaving 8 bases between. The CDR3 sequence is 13 residues long. The germline V gene encodes CDR1 MGHRA and CDR2 YSYEKL. Here the CDR3 DNA reads TGCGCCAGCAGCCCGTCGGGATCCTACGAGCAGTACTTC. Translating gives CASSPSGSYEQYF.

A note on this clone: In the same sample, other DNA sequences code for this CDR3. The gene calls are TRBV27 and TRBJ2-7; D may be TRBD2 (5 bases). CDR1 is MNHEY, CDR2 SMNVEV, per germline (reference sequence). Trimming cost V 0 bases and J 1 base, with 7 bases left between them. The CDR3 is 14 amino acids. The CDR3 DNA sequence: TGTGCCAGCAGTTTATCGCGCGGGTCCTACGAGCAGTACTTC. Translation gives CASSLSRGSYEQYF.

This chain connects TRBV7-3 to TRBJ2-7, with D perhaps TRBD2 (5 bases). Trimming removed 5 bases from V and 2 bases from J, with 10 bases in between. Germline-derived CDR1 and CDR2 are SGHTA and FQGTGA. There are 13 residues in the CDR3. The CDR3 is CASSPPGTYEQYF. The DNA for the CDR3 is TGTGCCAGCAGCCCCCCCGGGACCTACGAGCAGTACTTC.

V is TRBV7-2 and J is TRBJ2-7; D remains ambiguous. Germline values: CDR1 SGHTA, CDR2 FQGNSA. CDR3 length: 16 residues. Trimming shortened V by 1 base and J by 0 bases, and 13 bases separated the two germline ends. CDR3 in DNA: TGTGCCAGCAGCTTAGTGTCTGGTAGGACCTCCTACGAGCAGTACTTC. This gives the protein CASSLVSGRTSYEQYF.

The V gene is TRBV7-3, the J gene TRBJ2-2; 7 bases map to TRBD2. V lost 4 bases and J lost 3; bases outside the gene matches: 2. There are 14 residues in the CDR3. The V gene's germline CDR1 is SGHTA and CDR2 FQGTGA. DNA for the CDR3: TGTGCCAGCAGCTCCCTAGCGGACACCGGGGAGCTGTTTTTT. Its protein product is CASSSLADTGELFF.

The gene calls are TRBV27 and TRBJ2-7, with 8 bases aligning to TRBD2. The V segment lost 8 bases and the J segment 3 bases; nucleotides outside the gene matches: 3. This CDR3 is built from 12 residues. Germline loops: CDR1 MNHEY, CDR2 SMNVEV (reference sequence). In DNA form, the CDR3 reads TGTGCCAGCGGACTAGCCAACTACGAGCAGTACTTC. This gives the protein CASGLANYEQYF.

In this sample, this clone turned up once. J is TRBJ2-5 and V is TRBV27; D is undetermined. Germline V gives CDR1 MNHEY, CDR2 SMNVEV (reference sequence). The V and J ends lost 2 bases and 0 bases respectively, with 7 bases between them. The CDR3 contains 14 residues. The CDR3 reads CASSLLTHQETQYF. The DNA for the CDR3 is TGTGCCAGCAGTTTACTGACCCACCAAGAGACCCAGTACTTC.

V gene TRBV29-1 combines with J gene TRBJ2-2; 13 bases agree with TRBD2. The germline CDR1 and CDR2 sequences are SQVTM and ANQGSEA. Trimming cost V 1 base and J 5 bases; bases outside gene matches: 4. The CDR3 is 16 amino acids. The CDR3 spells CSVEGLAGGMTGELFF. In nucleotides, the CDR3 is TGCAGCGTTGAAGGACTAGCGGGGGGAATGACCGGGGAGCTGTTTTTT.

V and J are TRBV5-8 and TRBJ2-7; D is undetermined. Germline V lookup: CDR1 SGHTS, CDR2 YDEGEE. The V and J ends lost 1 base and 1 base respectively, with 6 bases between them. The CDR3 covers 13 residues. The CDR3 DNA follows: TGTGCCAGCAGCTTGCGCGCGTCCTACGAGCAGTACTTC. Its translation: CASSLRASYEQYF.

The V gene is TRBV27, the J gene TRBJ2-7; D might be TRBD1 (6 bases). This CDR3 is 15 amino acids long. Germline loops: CDR1 MNHEY, CDR2 SMNVEV (reference sequence). V lost 3 bases and J 0 bases, leaving 12 bases between the germline ends. The DNA for the CDR3 is TGTGCCAGCAGTTTGACAGGTGGTAGCTCCTACGAGCAGTACTTC. Translation: CASSLTGGSSYEQYF.

This clone was found once. The rearrangement joins TRBV15 to TRBJ2-1, with D hard to call. V gave up 0 bases and J gave up 14 bases, with 8 bases separating them. The CDR3 is 11 residues long. Germline CDR1 LNHNV, CDR2 YYDKDF (reference sequence). The CDR3 nucleotides are TGTGCCACCAGCAGAGATGGAAACAAGTTCTTC. This translates into CATSRDGNKFF. Full variable domain (missing parts from reference TRBV15 and TRBJ2-1): DAMVIQNPRYQVTQFGKPVTLSCSQTLNHNVMYWYQQKSSQAPKLLFHYYDKDFNNEADTPDNFQSRRPNTSFCFLDIRSPGLGDTAMYLCATSRDGNKFFGPGTRLTVL.

This sequence joins TRBV27 and TRBJ1-5, with D uncertain. This CDR3 region has 15 residues. Germline lookup yields CDR1 MNHEY and CDR2 SMNVEV (reference sequence). V shed 5 bases and J shed 4 bases, with 15 bases lying between them. Here the CDR3 DNA reads TGTGCCAGCAGTCTCGCATGGGCGGAGAATCAGCCCCAGCATTTT. Translating it yields CASSLAWAENQPQHF.

This rearrangement joins TRBV7-3 to TRBJ2-7, with 9 bases that match TRBD2. Per the germline V gene, CDR1 is SGHTA and CDR2 is FQGTGA. With V trimmed by 4 bases and J by 1 base, 2 bases remained unmatched. The CDR3 is made up of 14 amino acids. The CDR3 spells CASSYSGGSYEQYF. CDR3 DNA: TGTGCCAGCAGCTATAGCGGGGGATCCTACGAGCAGTACTTC.

This rearrangement joins TRBV6-1 to TRBJ1-1; D unresolved. Germline CDR1 is MNHNS and CDR2 is SASEGT. V shed 7 bases and J shed 4 bases, with 13 bases lying between them. CDR3 length: 13 residues. CDR3 loop: CASNRGGGTEAFF. In DNA, the CDR3 is TGTGCCAGCAACCGGGGAGGCGGCACTGAAGCTTTCTTT.

This chain links TRBV7-9 with TRBJ2-1, with D hard to call. V was shortened by 5 bases and J by 1 base, with 9 bases between the two germline ends. This CDR3 spans 14 amino acids. CDR1 is SEHNR and CDR2 is FQNEAQ in the germline V gene (reference sequence). CDR3 amino acids: CASSEALSYNEQFF. As DNA, the CDR3 is TGTGCCAGCAGCGAAGCGTTGTCCTACAATGAGCAGTTCTTC.

The V and J genes are TRBV28 and TRBJ2-7; D possibly corresponds to TRBD1 (6 bases). Germline assignment: CDR1 MDHEN and CDR2 SYDVKM. The CDR3 length is 15 residues. The V end lost 3 bases, the J end lost 0 bases, and 12 bases lay between the germline ends. In DNA form, the CDR3 reads TGTGCCAGCAGTTTCCAACAGGGCAACTCCTACGAGCAGTACTTC. Protein product: CASSFQQGNSYEQYF.

The chain joins TRBV5-1 to TRBJ2-1; the D call may be TRBD1 or TRBD2 (5 bases each). The V end lost 2 bases, the J end lost 0 bases, and 12 bases lay between the germline ends. The CDR3 is 16 amino acids. Germline lookup yields CDR1 SGHRS and CDR2 YFSETQ. CDR3 residues: CASSFGTASSYNEQFF. In nucleotides, the CDR3 is TGCGCCAGCAGCTTCGGGACGGCGAGCTCCTACAATGAGCAGTTCTTC.

J is TRBJ2-3 and V is TRBV19; D not resolved. Germline V lookup: CDR1 LNHDA, CDR2 SQIVND (reference sequence). V dropped 2 bases and J dropped 7 bases, with 13 bases sitting between them. The CDR3 loop spans 14 amino acids. In DNA, the CDR3 is TGTGCCAGTAGTATATCCCCCTACCAACATACGCAGTATTTT. Translated: CASSISPYQHTQYF.

V gene TRBV19 combines with J gene TRBJ2-7; TRBD1 aligns across 9 bases. V gave up 6 bases and J gave up 1 base; unmatched junction bases: 1. Per germline, CDR1 LNHDA and CDR2 SQIVND (reference sequence). The CDR3 covers 13 residues. The DNA for the CDR3 is TGTGCCAGTAGCGACAGGGGGTCCTACGAGCAGTACTTC. Its translation is CASSDRGSYEQYF.

This clone was seen just once. The genes are TRBV5-4 and TRBJ2-3, with unresolved D. This CDR3 spans 14 amino acids. In germline, CDR1 is SGHNT, CDR2 YYREEE (reference sequence). Trimming took off 2 bases at V and 3 bases at J, with 10 bases between the two ends. Written as DNA, the CDR3 is TGTGCCAGCAGCTTACCTATAGGGACAGATACGCAGTATTTT. This codes for CASSLPIGTDTQYF. The full variable domain, with the rest looked up from reference TRBV5-4 and TRBJ2-3, is ETGVTQSPTHLIKTRGQQVTLRCSSQSGHNTVSWYQQALGQGPQFIFQYYREEENGRGNFPPRFSGLQFPNYSSELNVNALELDDSALYLCASSLPIGTDTQYFGPGTRLTVL.

This clone was seen once. This chain connects TRBV13 to TRBJ1-6; D gene unclear. This CDR3 has 12 amino acids. Germline V gene data show CDR1 as PRHDT and CDR2 as FYEKMQ (reference sequence). V was clipped by 1 base and J by 7 bases, with 2 bases between them. CDR3 nucleotide sequence: TGTGCCAGCAGCTTAGAAAATTCACCCCTCCACTTT. This sequence encodes CASSLENSPLHF.

V gene TRBV6-1 combines with J gene TRBJ2-7; either TRBD1 or TRBD2 may supply D (5 bases each). The CDR3 is made up of 13 amino acids. Germline V CDR1 and CDR2: MNHNS, SASEGT. Trimming took 6 bases from V and 5 from J, leaving 14 bases between them. CDR3 loop: CASRPGANHEQYF. CDR3 DNA: TGTGCCAGCAGGCCCGGGGCTAATCACGAGCAGTACTTC.

The chain couples TRBV4-2 to TRBJ2-3; TRBD2 matches at 9 bases. Germline CDR1 reads LGHNA; CDR2 reads YNFKEQ. Trimming at V came to 0 bases and at J to 3 bases, leaving 10 bases not matched to a gene. CDR3 length equals 18 residues. CDR3 sequence: CASSQDPILAGLTDTQYF. The CDR3, as DNA: TGTGCCAGCAGCCAAGATCCGATCCTAGCGGGGTTGACAGATACGCAGTATTTT.

The V call is TRBV27, the J call TRBJ2-7; D unclear. Per germline, CDR1 MNHEY and CDR2 SMNVEV (reference sequence). The CDR3 loop spans 12 amino acids. Between the trimmed V and J ends, which lost 6 bases and 6 bases, there was a span of 12 bases. The DNA of the CDR3 is TGTGCCAGCAGCAACCCTCTTAGCGAGCAGTACTTC. Translating gives CASSNPLSEQYF.

The CDR3 DNA follows: TGTGCCAGCAGTGCCCTAGCGGGAGCGGGGGAGACCCAGTACTTC. This sequence encodes CASSALAGAGETQYF. The V and J genes are TRBV6-5 and TRBJ2-5; the match to TRBD2 covers 10 bases. The CDR3 contains 15 residues. Germline V lookup: CDR1 MNHEY, CDR2 SVGAGI. Trimming at V came to 5 bases and at J to 5 bases, leaving 8 bases not matched to a gene.

The gene calls are TRBV19 and TRBJ1-2; the D gene is possibly TRBD1 (5 bases). The CDR3 totals 13 residues. The V end was cut by 3 bases, the J end by 9 bases, with 14 bases between. Per germline, CDR1 LNHDA and CDR2 SQIVND (reference sequence). The CDR3 DNA sequence: TGTGCCAGTAGTATCGGGGCGGTCCATAGCTACACCTTC. Its protein product is CASSIGAVHSYTF.

The J gene is TRBJ1-1, the V gene TRBV14; D is unclear. The CDR3 spans 15 residues. Germline CDR1 and CDR2: SGHDN and FVKESK. Trimming took off 1 base at V and 0 bases at J, with 9 bases between the two ends. The CDR3 loop reads CASSQGIGMNTEAFF. The CDR3 DNA reads TGTGCCAGCAGCCAAGGCATAGGGATGAACACTGAAGCTTTCTTT.